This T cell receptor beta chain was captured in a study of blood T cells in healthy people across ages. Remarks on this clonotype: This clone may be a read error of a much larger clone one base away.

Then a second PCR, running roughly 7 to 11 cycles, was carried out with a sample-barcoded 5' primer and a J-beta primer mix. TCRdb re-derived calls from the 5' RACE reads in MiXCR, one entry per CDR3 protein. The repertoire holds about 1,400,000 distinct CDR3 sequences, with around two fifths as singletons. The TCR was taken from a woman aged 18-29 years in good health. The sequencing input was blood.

The CDR3 DNA reads as TGTGCCAGCAGCTTAGTCGAGAGGCGAGGAAACACCATATATTTT. This encodes CASSLVERRGNTIYF. The genes are TRBV7-2 and TRBJ1-3; D is undetermined. CDR3 length: 15 residues. CDR1 is SGHTA, CDR2 FQGNSA, per germline. Trimming cost V 1 base and J 4 bases, with 11 bases left between them.